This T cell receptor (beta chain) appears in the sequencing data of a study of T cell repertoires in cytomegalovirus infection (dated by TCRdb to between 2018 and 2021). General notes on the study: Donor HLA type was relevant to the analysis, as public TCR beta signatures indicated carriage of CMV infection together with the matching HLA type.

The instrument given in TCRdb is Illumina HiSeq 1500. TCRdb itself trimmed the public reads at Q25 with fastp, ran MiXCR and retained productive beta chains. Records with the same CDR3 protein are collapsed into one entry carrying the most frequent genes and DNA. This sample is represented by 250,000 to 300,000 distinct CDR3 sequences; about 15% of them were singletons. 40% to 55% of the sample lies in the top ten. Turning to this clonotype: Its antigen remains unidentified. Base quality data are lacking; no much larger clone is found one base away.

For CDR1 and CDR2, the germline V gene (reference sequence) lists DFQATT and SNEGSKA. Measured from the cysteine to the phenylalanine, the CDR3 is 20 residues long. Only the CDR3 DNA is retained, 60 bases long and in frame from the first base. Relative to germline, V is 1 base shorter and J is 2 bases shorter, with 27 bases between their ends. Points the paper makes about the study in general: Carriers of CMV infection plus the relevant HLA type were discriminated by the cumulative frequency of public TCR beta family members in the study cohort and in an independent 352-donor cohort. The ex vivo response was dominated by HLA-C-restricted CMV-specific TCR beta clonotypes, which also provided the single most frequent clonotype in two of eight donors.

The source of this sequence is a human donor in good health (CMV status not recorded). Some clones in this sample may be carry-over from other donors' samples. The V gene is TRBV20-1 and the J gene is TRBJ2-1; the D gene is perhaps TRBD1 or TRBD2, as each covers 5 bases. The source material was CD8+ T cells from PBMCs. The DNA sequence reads TGCAGTGCTAGAGGATGGGACGCCTGGGTGCAGGAACCAACCTACAATGAGCAGTTCTTC. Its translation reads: CSARGWDAWVQEPTYNEQFF.